These T cell receptor beta chains were read from a single sample in a study of cytomegalovirus exposure and HLA in healthy donors. Produced via immunoSEQ multiplex PCR; TCRdb's table is partial and in-frame only. This repertoire shows about 190,000 clones, around 87% found once; its top ten account for over 1%. The sample taken for sequencing was PBMCs. All receptors derive from a man in his thirties or forties in good health and CMV-seronegative. Each CDR3 is given with its conserved first and last residue. D genes are given only for firm matches. Size values are once, few and many counts, or a class for expanded clones, and some rows have none.

V gene: TRBV5-5
J gene: TRBJ2-2
D gene: TRBD1
clone size: NA
CDR3 DNA: TGTGCCAGCAGCAAAGGGACAGGGATCGGATCCACCGGGGAGCTGTTTTTT
CDR3 protein: CASSKGTGIGSTGELFF

V gene: TRBV5-1
J gene: TRBJ2-5
D gene: TRBD2
clone size: NA
CDR3 DNA: TGTGCCAGCAGCCCGGAGGGACTAGCGGTGGAGACCCAGTACTTC
CDR3 protein: CASSPEGLAVETQYF

V gene: TRBV5-1
J gene: TRBJ1-2
D gene: NA
clone size: NA
CDR3 DNA: TGCGCCAGCAGGGACACAGGCGCGTACACCTTC
CDR3 protein: CASRDTGAYTF

V gene: TRBV2
J gene: TRBJ2-5
D gene: NA
clone size: NA
CDR3 DNA: TGTGCCAGCAGTGTTAACAGGGTTGGAGAGACCCAGTACTTC
CDR3 protein: CASSVNRVGETQYF

V gene: TRBV27
J gene: TRBJ2-3
D gene: TRBD2
clone size: NA
CDR3 DNA: TGTGCCAGCAGTCCTACCGGGACTAGCGGCCTAGATACGCAGTATTTT
CDR3 protein: CASSPTGTSGLDTQYF

V gene: TRBV7-9
J gene: TRBJ2-1
D gene: TRBD1
clone size: few
CDR3 DNA: TGTGCCAGCAGCCCCGGGACAGGGGGCTACAATGAGCAGTTCTTC
CDR3 protein: CASSPGTGGYNEQFF

V gene: TRBV28
J gene: TRBJ2-7
D gene: NA
clone size: NA
CDR3 DNA: TGTGCCAGCACCGAACCGGGACTTGACTACGAGCAGTACTTC
CDR3 protein: CASTEPGLDYEQYF

V gene: TRBV27
J gene: TRBJ1-5
D gene: TRBD1
clone size: NA
CDR3 DNA: TGTGCCAGCAGTGGACGACAGGGGACTCAGCCCCAGCATTTT
CDR3 protein: CASSGRQGTQPQHF

V gene: TRBV28
J gene: TRBJ1-1
D gene: NA
clone size: NA
CDR3 DNA: TGTGCCAGCAGTTTAAACGGGGGCACTGAAGCTTTCTTT
CDR3 protein: CASSLNGGTEAFF

V gene: TRBV5-1
J gene: TRBJ1-2
D gene: NA
clone size: NA
CDR3 DNA: TGCGCCAGCAGTCATGAGGACAGTTTCTATGGCTACACCTTC
CDR3 protein: CASSHEDSFYGYTF

V gene: TRBV2
J gene: TRBJ1-1
D gene: NA
clone size: NA
CDR3 DNA: TGTGCCAGCAGTCCCCAAAGGGAGGGGACTGAAGCTTTCTTT
CDR3 protein: CASSPQREGTEAFF

V gene: TRBV7-2
J gene: TRBJ2-5
D gene: TRBD2
clone size: NA
CDR3 DNA: TGTGCCAGCAGCCCAACGACTAGCGGGGGATGGGAGACCCAGTACTTC
CDR3 protein: CASSPTTSGGWETQYF

V gene: TRBV7-9
J gene: TRBJ2-7
D gene: NA
clone size: NA
CDR3 DNA: TGTGCCAGCAGCTTAGTTGATAGCGGCCTCTCCTACGAGCAGTACTTC
CDR3 protein: CASSLVDSGLSYEQYF

V gene: TRBV11-2
J gene: TRBJ1-6
D gene: NA
clone size: NA
CDR3 DNA: TGTGCCAGCAGCTTAGGGGACACTCGCCGAGAGGCTCTCCACTTT
CDR3 protein: CASSLGDTRREALHF

V gene: TRBV13
J gene: TRBJ2-5
D gene: TRBD2
clone size: NA
CDR3 DNA: TGTGCCAGCAGCTTAGGGGAATGGGGACTAGCGAACCAAGAGACCCAGTACTTC
CDR3 protein: CASSLGEWGLANQETQYF

V gene: TRBV11-2
J gene: TRBJ1-4
D gene: NA
clone size: NA
CDR3 DNA: TGTGCCAGCAGCTTGTCTCGTGGCACCAATGAAAAACTGTTTTTT
CDR3 protein: CASSLSRGTNEKLFF

V gene: TRBV6-5
J gene: TRBJ1-2
D gene: TRBD1
clone size: NA
CDR3 DNA: TGTGCCAGCAGGGACAGGGGTTTGGATGGCTACACCTTC
CDR3 protein: CASRDRGLDGYTF

V gene: TRBV28
J gene: TRBJ2-7
D gene: NA
clone size: NA
CDR3 DNA: TGTGCCAGCCCCCGAGGGGGGGCCTACGAGCAGTACTTC
CDR3 protein: CASPRGGAYEQYF

V gene: TRBV5-5
J gene: TRBJ2-6
D gene: TRBD1
clone size: NA
CDR3 DNA: TGTGCCAGCAGGCCCGGGACAGATAACTCTGGGGCCAACGTCCTGACTTTC
CDR3 protein: CASRPGTDNSGANVLTF

V gene: TRBV5-4
J gene: TRBJ1-4
D gene: TRBD1
clone size: NA
CDR3 DNA: TGTGCCAGCAGCTTGGCGGGACAGGTGCATGAAAAACTGTTTTTT
CDR3 protein: CASSLAGQVHEKLFF

V gene: TRBV7-2
J gene: TRBJ2-7
D gene: NA
clone size: few
CDR3 DNA: TGTGCCAGCAGCTTAGTGGGGAGAACCTACGAGCAGTACTTC
CDR3 protein: CASSLVGRTYEQYF

V gene: TRBV30
J gene: TRBJ2-3
D gene: NA
clone size: NA
CDR3 DNA: TGTGCCTGGAGTGTACCGTCCCCACGTGCGGATACGCAGTATTTT
CDR3 protein: CAWSVPSPRADTQYF

V gene: TRBV6-5
J gene: TRBJ2-5
D gene: TRBD1
clone size: NA
CDR3 DNA: TGTGCCAGCAGCGGACAGGGTCCGAAGACCCAGTACTTC
CDR3 protein: CASSGQGPKTQYF

V gene: TRBV6-1
J gene: TRBJ1-4
D gene: NA
clone size: NA
CDR3 DNA: TGTGCCAGCAGCCAAGGGAGGACTAATGAAAAACTGTTTTTT
CDR3 protein: CASSQGRTNEKLFF

V gene: TRBV5-5
J gene: TRBJ1-5
D gene: NA
clone size: once
CDR3 DNA: TGTGCCAGCAGCTTTGGTTTACTCAATCAGCCCCAGCATTTT
CDR3 protein: CASSFGLLNQPQHF

V gene: TRBV6-1
J gene: TRBJ2-1
D gene: TRBD2
clone size: NA
CDR3 DNA: TGTGCCAGCAGTGGCCTAGCGGGAGCGGGCTACAATGAGCAGTTCTTC
CDR3 protein: CASSGLAGAGYNEQFF

V gene: TRBV27
J gene: TRBJ2-7
D gene: NA
clone size: NA
CDR3 DNA: TGTGCCAGCGCTCCCGGACAAGCCACCGAGCAGTACTTC
CDR3 protein: CASAPGQATEQYF

V gene: TRBV6-5
J gene: TRBJ1-2
D gene: TRBD1
clone size: NA
CDR3 DNA: TGTGCCAGCAGGGGACAGGGACGAGCTAACTATGGCTACACCTTC
CDR3 protein: CASRGQGRANYGYTF

V gene: TRBV2
J gene: TRBJ1-4
D gene: NA
clone size: NA
CDR3 DNA: TGTGCCAGCAGGGGGGGTGAAAAACTGTTTTTT
CDR3 protein: CASRGGEKLFF

V gene: TRBV28
J gene: TRBJ1-5
D gene: TRBD1
clone size: NA
CDR3 DNA: TGTGCCAGCAGACCTGGGGGGACAGGGTTTCAGCCCCAGCATTTT
CDR3 protein: CASRPGGTGFQPQHF

V gene: TRBV5-1
J gene: TRBJ2-3
D gene: TRBD1
clone size: few
CDR3 DNA: TGCGCCAGCAGCCCGGGACAGGGTCGAGATACGCAGTATTTT
CDR3 protein: CASSPGQGRDTQYF

V gene: TRBV7-8
J gene: TRBJ2-7
D gene: TRBD2
clone size: NA
CDR3 DNA: TGTGCCAGCAGCTTCGGGGGAGGGCCATCCTACGAGCAGTACTTC
CDR3 protein: CASSFGGGPSYEQYF

V gene: TRBV7-9
J gene: TRBJ2-7
D gene: TRBD2
clone size: NA
CDR3 DNA: TGTGCCAGCAGCCCCAGCGGGGGGGACTTACGGAACGCCTACGAGCAGTACTTC
CDR3 protein: CASSPSGGDLRNAYEQYF

V gene: TRBV6-5
J gene: TRBJ2-7
D gene: TRBD1
clone size: few
CDR3 DNA: TGTGCCAGCAGTTACCGGACAGGCAACTCCTACGAGCAGTACTTC
CDR3 protein: CASSYRTGNSYEQYF

V gene: TRBV7-2
J gene: TRBJ2-5
D gene: TRBD2
clone size: NA
CDR3 DNA: TGTGCCAGCAGCTTAGCAAGGACTAGCGGGTCAGAGACCCAGTACTTC
CDR3 protein: CASSLARTSGSETQYF

V gene: TRBV28
J gene: TRBJ2-1
D gene: TRBD1
clone size: NA
CDR3 DNA: TGTGCCAGCTGCCCGTGGGGACAGGGAGGTAATGAGCAGTTCTTC
CDR3 protein: CASCPWGQGGNEQFF

V gene: TRBV23-1
J gene: TRBJ1-5
D gene: NA
clone size: few
CDR3 DNA: TGCGCCAGCAGAGCAGGGAGGGAGAAGGATAGTTTGCATAGCAATCAGCCCCAGCATTTT
CDR3 protein: CASRAGREKDSLHSNQPQHF

V gene: TRBV5-1
J gene: TRBJ1-5
D gene: NA
clone size: NA
CDR3 DNA: TGCGCCAGCAGCTTAACAGGGATCCAGCCCCAGCATTTT
CDR3 protein: CASSLTGIQPQHF

V gene: TRBV10-3
J gene: TRBJ2-7
D gene: TRBD1
clone size: NA
CDR3 DNA: TGTGCCATTCGGGACAGGGGGGACGAGCAGTACTTC
CDR3 protein: CAIRDRGDEQYF

V gene: TRBV15
J gene: TRBJ2-7
D gene: NA
clone size: NA
CDR3 DNA: TGTGCCACCAGCAGTACAGGAGACTACGAGCAGTACTTC
CDR3 protein: CATSSTGDYEQYF

V gene: TRBV15
J gene: TRBJ1-2
D gene: NA
clone size: few
CDR3 DNA: TGTGCCACCAGCAGAGATAACGGGATTAACTATGGCTACACCTTC
CDR3 protein: CATSRDNGINYGYTF

V gene: TRBV6-1
J gene: TRBJ2-3
D gene: TRBD1
clone size: few
CDR3 DNA: TGTGCCAGCAGTGAACGACAGGGGGTTAGAACAGATACGCAGTATTTT
CDR3 protein: CASSERQGVRTDTQYF

V gene: TRBV13
J gene: TRBJ1-6
D gene: TRBD1
clone size: NA
CDR3 DNA: TGTGCCAGCAGCTCCCCCCGGTACCAGGGGGCTGGGAATTCACCCCTCCACTTT
CDR3 protein: CASSSPRYQGAGNSPLHF

V gene: TRBV2
J gene: TRBJ1-2
D gene: NA
clone size: NA
CDR3 DNA: TGTGCCAGCAGGAGGGATGGGGTTTATGGCTACACCTTC
CDR3 protein: CASRRDGVYGYTF

V gene: TRBV19
J gene: TRBJ1-1
D gene: TRBD1
clone size: NA
CDR3 DNA: TGTGCCAGTAGCCGACAGGGAGTGAACACTGAAGCTTTCTTT
CDR3 protein: CASSRQGVNTEAFF

V gene: TRBV28
J gene: TRBJ1-2
D gene: NA
clone size: NA
CDR3 DNA: TGTGCCAGCAGGGGAGACGGGGGCTACACCTTC
CDR3 protein: CASRGDGGYTF

V gene: TRBV29-1
J gene: TRBJ2-3
D gene: NA
clone size: NA
CDR3 DNA: TGCAGCGTTGATTGGACAAGCACAGATACGCAGTATTTT
CDR3 protein: CSVDWTSTDTQYF

V gene: TRBV7-9
J gene: TRBJ1-2
D gene: NA
clone size: once
CDR3 DNA: TGTTCCAGCAGCCCCCGTGTGGGGGCGCAGGTTGGCTACACCTTC
CDR3 protein: CSSSPRVGAQVGYTF

V gene: TRBV25-1
J gene: TRBJ1-2
D gene: NA
clone size: NA
CDR3 DNA: TGTGCCAGCAGTGAGGGAGGGAACTATGGCTGCACCTTC
CDR3 protein: CASSEGGNYGCTF

V gene: TRBV5-1
J gene: TRBJ2-7
D gene: NA
clone size: NA
CDR3 DNA: TGCGCCAGCAGCGCCCTGGGTACAGGGAATAACGAGCAGTACTTC
CDR3 protein: CASSALGTGNNEQYF

V gene: TRBV5-1
J gene: TRBJ1-4
D gene: NA
clone size: NA
CDR3 DNA: TGCGCCAGCAGGGCAGGGTTTGCAACTAATGAAAAACTGTTTTTT
CDR3 protein: CASRAGFATNEKLFF

V gene: TRBV18
J gene: TRBJ1-5
D gene: TRBD1
clone size: NA
CDR3 DNA: TGTGCCAGCTCACGCCTACAGGGGTTTGAGCAGCCCCAGCATTTT
CDR3 protein: CASSRLQGFEQPQHF

V gene: TRBV9
J gene: TRBJ2-2
D gene: NA
clone size: once
CDR3 DNA: TGTGCCAGCCTCCGGGGTCCCACCGGGGAGCTGTTTTTT
CDR3 protein: CASLRGPTGELFF

V gene: TRBV27
J gene: TRBJ2-1
D gene: TRBD2
clone size: NA
CDR3 DNA: TGTGCCAGCTCCGGACTAGCGGGAGGGGGGCGCTACAATGAGCAGTTCTTC
CDR3 protein: CASSGLAGGGRYNEQFF

V gene: TRBV18
J gene: TRBJ2-6
D gene: TRBD1
clone size: NA
CDR3 DNA: TGTGCCAGCTCACAACTTGCCCGGACAGGGGGGGGCTCTGGGGCCAACGTCCTGACTTTC
CDR3 protein: CASSQLARTGGGSGANVLTF